This T cell receptor beta chain was sequenced for a study of blood T cell repertoires in COVID-19. Study-level background: Acute-phase and convalescent COVID-19 samples originated in the United States, Italy and Spain. PBMCs, B-cell-depleted T cells, or T cells provided the cDNA or gDNA that made up the material.

This clone has only a few counts. The method was immunoSEQ multiplex PCR; TCRdb's version includes in-frame clones alone and lacks a portion of them. The sample yields hundreds of thousands of clones, 60% to 75% seen once. Sequencing was performed on peripheral blood. The clonotype originates from an elderly woman with acute or convalescent COVID-19.

The CDR3: CASSLTSLGETQYF. The CDR3 coding sequence is TGCGCCAGCAGCTTGACTAGTTTGGGAGAGACCCAGTACTTC. The chain employs TRBV5-1 and TRBJ2-5, with D possibly being TRBD2 (5 bases). Trimming removed 1 base at V and 4 bases at J, with 11 bases between. Germline CDR1 and CDR2: SGHRS and YFSETQ. The CDR3 covers 14 residues.